This TCR beta chain emerged from a study of T cell changes during pregnancy in multiple sclerosis. This clone was seen a handful of times. The length of the CDR3 is 15 residues. The J segment lost 2 bases and the V segment lost 7 bases, leaving 7 bases of the junction unmatched. The germline V gene has CDR1 LNHDA and CDR2 SQIVND (reference sequence). Libraries were prepared by immunoSEQ multiplex PCR; TCRdb keeps only in-frame clonotypes and omits some of them. The data contain 45,000 to 50,000 clones, roughly nine tenths of them seen just once; the ten biggest clones take up more than 0.35%. The chain is built from TRBV19 and TRBJ2-2; the match to TRBD1 covers 7 bases. The input for sequencing was CD4+ T cells from peripheral blood mononuclear cells, taken in the second trimester of pregnancy. The clonotype originates from a female donor in good health, enrolled as a control in a pregnancy study. CDR3 in amino acids: CASTRQGLNTGELFF. CDR3 nucleotide sequence: TGTGCCAGTACTCGACAGGGTCTAAACACCGGGGAGCTGTTTTTT.